One and the same sample provided the 11 T cell receptor beta chains below, sequenced in a study of blood T cell repertoires in COVID-19. The method was immunoSEQ multiplex PCR; TCRdb's version includes in-frame clones alone and lacks a portion of them. This sample has approximately 200,000 clones, with 85% to 90% found just once. Sequenced material: peripheral blood. These receptors all come from a man aged 50-59 years with acute or convalescent COVID-19.

V gene TRBV4-1 combines with J gene TRBJ1-1, with 7 bases matching TRBD1. CDR1 is MGHRA and CDR2 is YSYEKL in the germline V gene. The CDR3 is 15 amino acids. V lost 1 base to trimming and J lost 2 bases; unmatched junction nucleotides: 4. The DNA of the CDR3 is TGCGCCAGCAGCCAAGCTTACAGGGGTAACACTGAAGCTTTCTTT. It encodes CASSQAYRGNTEAFF.

V gene TRBV7-3 combines with J gene TRBJ2-1; D unresolved. CDR3 length equals 12 residues. Germline CDR1 SGHTA, CDR2 FQGTGA. Trimming shortened V by 3 bases and J by 9 bases, and 9 bases separated the two germline ends. DNA for the CDR3: TGTGCCAGCAGCTTTCTATTCGGTGAGCAGTTCTTC. Its translation is CASSFLFGEQFF.

Concerning this clone: The sample has other DNA sequences that encode this CDR3 too. The rearrangement uses TRBV18 and TRBJ1-1, with TRBD1 identical over 8 bases. V lost 3 bases and J lost 1; bases outside the gene matches: 1. Germline lookup yields CDR1 KGHSH and CDR2 LQKENI. This CDR3 has 14 amino acids. CDR3 sequence (DNA): TGTGCCAGCTCACCTGGACAGGGGAACACTGAAGCTTTCTTT. It encodes CASSPGQGNTEAFF.

The CDR3 loop reads CASSPTSGQMNYGYTF. As DNA, the CDR3 is TGTGCCAGCAGCCCGACTTCGGGACAGATGAACTATGGCTACACCTTC. The V and J genes are TRBV7-2 and TRBJ1-2; 7 bases map to TRBD1. Trimming cost V 5 bases and J 2 bases; bases outside gene matches: 11. The CDR3 is 16 residues long. The germline V gene encodes CDR1 SGHTA and CDR2 FQGNSA. Full variable domain (missing parts from reference TRBV7-2 and TRBJ1-2): GAGVSQSPSNKVTEKGKDVELRCDPISGHTALYWYRQSLGQGLEFLIYFQGNSAPDKSGLPSDRFSAERTGGSVSTLTIQRTQQEDSAVYLCASSPTSGQMNYGYTFGSGTRLTVV.

The chain employs TRBV6-5 and TRBJ1-1; tentatively, D is TRBD1 (5 bases). There are 13 residues in the CDR3. V lost 5 bases to trimming and J lost 1 base, with 8 bases between them. CDR1 MNHEY and CDR2 SVGAGI come from the germline V gene. The CDR3 DNA reads as TGTGCCAGCAGTCAAACAGGGAACACTGAAGCTTTCTTT. It encodes CASSQTGNTEAFF.

This chain connects TRBV4-1 to TRBJ1-5; D remains ambiguous. CDR1 is MGHRA and CDR2 is YSYEKL in the germline V gene. V lost 0 bases and J 9 bases, leaving 15 bases between the germline ends. CDR3 length: 15 residues. In DNA form, the CDR3 reads TGCGCCAGCAGCCAAGATTCGGGCGGGCTAGTGCCCCAGCATTTT. Protein: CASSQDSGGLVPQHF.

The chain recombines TRBV27 with TRBJ1-5; D remains ambiguous. The germline gives CDR1 MNHEY, CDR2 SMNVEV (reference sequence). The ends were cut back, 4 bases at V and 5 bases at J, with 15 bases in the middle. This CDR3 comprises 15 residues. The CDR3: CASSSERGKHQPQHF. The CDR3, as DNA: TGTGCCAGCAGTTCGGAGCGAGGTAAACATCAGCCCCAGCATTTT.

The chain uses TRBV5-6 and TRBJ1-3, with 8 bases fitting TRBD1. The junction had 2 bases not matched to a gene; V was cut back by 3 bases and J by 3 bases. The CDR3 is made up of 14 amino acids. CDR1 is SGHDT and CDR2 is YYEEEE in the germline V gene. The CDR3 spells CASSSTGVGNTIYF. The CDR3 bases are TGTGCCAGCAGCTCGACAGGGGTTGGAAACACCATATATTTT.

The chain has TRBV19 and TRBJ2-1; D possibly corresponds to TRBD2 (6 bases). The CDR3 has 18 amino acids. With 5 bases removed from V and 3 bases from J, the gap between germline ends came to 23 bases. Per the germline V gene, CDR1 is LNHDA and CDR2 is SQIVND (reference sequence). The CDR3 loop reads CASSPGAGSALFYNEQFF. CDR3 in DNA: TGTGCCAGTAGTCCCGGGGCGGGGTCAGCCCTCTTCTACAATGAGCAGTTCTTC.

The rearrangement links TRBV4-1 to TRBJ1-2; TRBD1 matches at 8 bases. The V gene's germline CDR1 is MGHRA and CDR2 YSYEKL. CDR3 length equals 15 residues. V was pared by 1 base and J by 6 bases, with 7 bases of the junction left unmatched. CDR3 loop: CASSQAPGGIHGYTF. The CDR3 nucleotides are TGCGCCAGCAGCCAAGCACCAGGGGGCATCCATGGCTACACCTTC.

V gene TRBV6-5 combines with J gene TRBJ2-1; TRBD2 aligns across 10 bases. The junction had 5 bases not matched to a gene; V was cut back by 6 bases and J by 6 bases. Per germline, CDR1 MNHEY and CDR2 SVGAGI. The CDR3 loop spans 14 amino acids. In DNA, the CDR3 is TGTGCCAGCAGCCAACTAGCGGGGCCCAATGAGCAGTTCTTC. Amino acids: CASSQLAGPNEQFF.